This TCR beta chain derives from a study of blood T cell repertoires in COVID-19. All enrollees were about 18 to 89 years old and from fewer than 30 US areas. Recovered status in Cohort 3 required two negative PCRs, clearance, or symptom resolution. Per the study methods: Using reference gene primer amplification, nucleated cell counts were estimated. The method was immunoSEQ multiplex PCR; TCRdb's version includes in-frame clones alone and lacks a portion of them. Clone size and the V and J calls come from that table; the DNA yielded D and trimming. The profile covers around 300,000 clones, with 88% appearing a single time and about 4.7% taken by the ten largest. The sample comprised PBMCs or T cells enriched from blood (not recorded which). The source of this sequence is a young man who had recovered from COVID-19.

CDR3 coding DNA: TGTGCCAGCAGAGCCACTAGAGGGGGGGCCGGGGCCAACGTCCTGACTTTC. Residues: CASRATRGGAGANVLTF. The gene calls are TRBV28 and TRBJ2-6; a weak D match, TRBD2 (7 bases). The germline V gene has CDR1 MDHEN and CDR2 SYDVKM. CDR3 length: 17 amino acids. Trimming pared 6 bases from V and 4 bases from J, leaving 19 bases between.